The 14 T cell receptor beta chains below come from one sample, sequenced in a study of blood T cell repertoires in COVID-19. Assay used: immunoSEQ multiplex PCR; TCRdb lists only in-frame clones, some missing. In the table there are approximately 230,000 clones, around four fifths of which are singletons. The sequenced material came from PBMCs or T cells enriched from blood (not recorded which). The receptors derive from a middle-aged man who had recovered from COVID-19.

V and J are TRBV2 and TRBJ2-3; D call uncertain. The CDR3 loop spans 12 amino acids. Germline V lookup: CDR1 SNHLY, CDR2 FYNNEI. V dropped 5 bases and J dropped 3 bases, with 6 bases sitting between them. CDR3 protein: CASSYITDTQYF. CDR3 coding DNA: TGTGCCAGCAGTTACATAACAGATACGCAGTATTTT.

A note on this clone: The identical CDR3 is also encoded by other nucleotide sequences in the sample. V gene TRBV5-1 combines with J gene TRBJ1-5, with D tentatively TRBD1 (5 bases). Trimming cost V 3 bases and J 2 bases, with 9 bases left between them. CDR1 SGHRS and CDR2 YFSETQ come from the germline V gene. The length of the CDR3 is 14 residues. The CDR3 loop is CASSSGGGNQPQHF. The CDR3 DNA sequence: TGCGCCAGCAGCTCCGGGGGTGGCAATCAGCCCCAGCATTTT.

This clone was seen ten or more times. The chain recombines TRBV6-6 with TRBJ1-5, with D tentatively TRBD1 (5 bases). This CDR3 comprises 14 residues. V shed 7 bases and J shed 0 bases, with 10 bases lying between them. CDR1 is MNHNY, CDR2 SVGAGI, per germline (reference sequence). The CDR3 is CASTDRYSNQPQHF. CDR3 sequence (DNA): TGTGCCAGCACCGACAGATATAGCAATCAGCCCCAGCATTTT.

The chain has TRBV18 and TRBJ2-5, with a possible D match to TRBD2 (7 bases). The CDR3 is 14 residues long. Per germline, CDR1 KGHSH and CDR2 LQKENI. V lost 6 bases and J 1 base, leaving 12 bases between the germline ends. Here the CDR3 reads CASSKGGGQETQYF. As DNA, the CDR3 is TGTGCCAGCTCCAAAGGGGGGGGCCAAGAGACCCAGTACTTC.

This clone was counted between two and nine times. The chain employs TRBV21-1 and TRBJ2-4; TRBD1, the table's D call, lacks a check against the DNA. TRBV21-1 corresponds to a pseudogene. The CDR3 extends over 17 amino acids. The CDR3 here is CASSISFRGRKLNIQYF. Written as DNA, the CDR3 is TGTGCCAGCAGTATAAGTTTTAGGGGGCGGAAGTTGAACATTCAGTACTTC.

This clone showed up just once. V and J are TRBV28 and TRBJ1-4; D is perhaps TRBD1 (5 bases). In germline, CDR1 is MDHEN, CDR2 SYDVKM. This CDR3 spans 17 amino acids. Between the trimmed V and J ends, which lost 4 bases and 0 bases, there was a span of 15 bases. This chain's CDR3 is CASSSHLGRATNEKLFF. CDR3 sequence (DNA): TGTGCCAGCAGTTCACATTTAGGCAGGGCAACTAATGAAAAACTGTTTTTT.

This chain links TRBV5-6 with TRBJ2-5; D possibly corresponds to TRBD2 (6 bases). CDR1 and CDR2 (germline): SGHDT, YYEEEE. The CDR3 contains 13 residues. V lost 6 bases and J lost 2, with 11 bases in between. The CDR3 spells CASTRGWQETQYF. CDR3 in DNA: TGTGCCAGCACGCGGGGTTGGCAAGAGACCCAGTACTTC.

V and J are TRBV3-1 (or the pseudogene TRBV3-2) and TRBJ2-1; D is unclear. The CDR3 loop spans 16 amino acids. V lost 1 base, J lost 7 bases, and 17 bases lay in between. Germline assignment: CDR1 LGHDT and CDR2 YNNKEL (reference sequence). Written as DNA, the CDR3 is TGTGCCAGCAGCCAAGTTACTACCCCGCTTCGGAATGAGCAGTTCTTC. Residues: CASSQVTTPLRNEQFF.

The rearrangement joins TRBV6-5 to TRBJ2-7, with D unclear. The V end was cut by 8 bases, the J end by 5 bases, with 16 bases between. CDR3 size: 13 residues. Germline CDR1 and CDR2: MNHEY and SVGAGI. In DNA, the CDR3 is TGTGCCAGCCGAATTAACACCCTCGACGAGCAGTACTTC. This encodes CASRINTLDEQYF.

The chain uses TRBV28 and TRBJ2-2; D remains ambiguous. V lost 7 bases and J lost 3, with 6 bases in between. This CDR3 has 12 amino acids. Per germline, CDR1 MDHEN and CDR2 SYDVKM. Here the CDR3 DNA reads TGTGCCAGCACCGAGGACACCGGGGAGCTGTTTTTT. Translating it yields CASTEDTGELFF.

V is TRBV5-4 and J is TRBJ1-6, with 9 bases fitting TRBD1. CDR3 size: 15 residues. The germline gives CDR1 SGHNT, CDR2 YYREEE (reference sequence). V lost 5 bases and J lost 8; bases outside the gene matches: 8. The DNA for the CDR3 is TGTGCCAGCAGGGCCGGGACAGGGCGGGATTCACCCCTCCACTTT. This encodes CASRAGTGRDSPLHF.

The genes are TRBV28 and TRBJ1-2; tentatively, D is TRBD1 (6 bases). Germline values: CDR1 MDHEN, CDR2 SYDVKM. The V gene lost 8 bases and the J gene lost 4 bases, with 11 bases spanning the gap. The CDR3 consists of 12 residues. CDR3: CASLDRSYGYTF. CDR3 DNA sequence: TGTGCCAGCCTGGACAGATCCTATGGCTACACCTTC.

The chain couples TRBV4-2 to TRBJ1-3; D is unclear. V shed 2 bases and J shed 0 bases, with 5 bases lying between them. There are 14 residues in the CDR3. CDR1 LGHNA and CDR2 YNFKEQ come from the germline V gene. The CDR3: CASSQIGSGNTIYF. The DNA for the CDR3 is TGTGCCAGCAGCCAAATCGGCTCTGGAAACACCATATATTTT.

The count of this clone is one. The chain combines TRBV7-6 with TRBJ2-3, with a tentative D call TRBD1 (5 bases). The CDR3 consists of 14 residues. Germline V gene data show CDR1 as SGHVS and CDR2 as FNYEAQ. Trimming took 5 bases from V and 5 from J, leaving 14 bases between them. The CDR3 DNA sequence: TGTGCCAGCAGCGCCAGGGTTGGGATAGATACGCAGTATTTT. Protein: CASSARVGIDTQYF.